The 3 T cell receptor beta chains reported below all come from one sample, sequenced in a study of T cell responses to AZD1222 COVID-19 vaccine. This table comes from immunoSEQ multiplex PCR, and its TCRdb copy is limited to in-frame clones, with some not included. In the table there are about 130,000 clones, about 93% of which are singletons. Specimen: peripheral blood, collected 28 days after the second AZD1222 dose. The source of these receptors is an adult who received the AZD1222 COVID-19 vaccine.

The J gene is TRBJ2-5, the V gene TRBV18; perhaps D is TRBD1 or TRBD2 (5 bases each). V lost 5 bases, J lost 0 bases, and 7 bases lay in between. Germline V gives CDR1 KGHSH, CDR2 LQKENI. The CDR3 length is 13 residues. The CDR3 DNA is TGTGCCAGCTCATCGGGACACCAAGAGACCCAGTACTTC. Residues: CASSSGHQETQYF.

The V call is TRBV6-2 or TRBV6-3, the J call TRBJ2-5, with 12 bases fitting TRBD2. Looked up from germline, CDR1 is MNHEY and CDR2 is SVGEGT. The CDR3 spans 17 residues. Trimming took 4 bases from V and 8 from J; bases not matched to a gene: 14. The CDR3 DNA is TGTGCCAGCAGTTCCCCTCTGACTAGCGGGGGCCCCGGAACCCAGTACTTC. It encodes CASSSPLTSGGPGTQYF.

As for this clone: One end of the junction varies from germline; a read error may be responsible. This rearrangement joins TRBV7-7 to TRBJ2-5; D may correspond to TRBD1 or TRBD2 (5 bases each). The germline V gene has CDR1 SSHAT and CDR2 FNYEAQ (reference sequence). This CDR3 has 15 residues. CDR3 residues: CASSPGRGLQETQYF. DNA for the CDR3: TGTGCTAGCAGCCCAGGGAGAGGGCTCCAAGAGACCCAGTACTTC.